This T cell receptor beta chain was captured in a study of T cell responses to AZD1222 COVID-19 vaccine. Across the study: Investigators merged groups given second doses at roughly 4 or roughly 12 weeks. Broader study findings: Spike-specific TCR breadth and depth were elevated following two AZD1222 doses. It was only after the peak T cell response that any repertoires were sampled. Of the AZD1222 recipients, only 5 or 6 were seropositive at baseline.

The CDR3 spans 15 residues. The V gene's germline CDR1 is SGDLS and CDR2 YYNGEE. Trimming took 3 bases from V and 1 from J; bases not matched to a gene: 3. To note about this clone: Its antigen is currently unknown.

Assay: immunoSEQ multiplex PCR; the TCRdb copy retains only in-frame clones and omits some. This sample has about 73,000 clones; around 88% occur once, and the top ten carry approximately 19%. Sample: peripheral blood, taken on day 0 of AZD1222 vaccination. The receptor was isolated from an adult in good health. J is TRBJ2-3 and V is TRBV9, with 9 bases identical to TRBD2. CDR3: CASSASGRRTDTQYF. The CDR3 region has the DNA TGTGCCAGCAGCGCCAGCGGGAGGCGCACAGATACGCAGTATTTT.